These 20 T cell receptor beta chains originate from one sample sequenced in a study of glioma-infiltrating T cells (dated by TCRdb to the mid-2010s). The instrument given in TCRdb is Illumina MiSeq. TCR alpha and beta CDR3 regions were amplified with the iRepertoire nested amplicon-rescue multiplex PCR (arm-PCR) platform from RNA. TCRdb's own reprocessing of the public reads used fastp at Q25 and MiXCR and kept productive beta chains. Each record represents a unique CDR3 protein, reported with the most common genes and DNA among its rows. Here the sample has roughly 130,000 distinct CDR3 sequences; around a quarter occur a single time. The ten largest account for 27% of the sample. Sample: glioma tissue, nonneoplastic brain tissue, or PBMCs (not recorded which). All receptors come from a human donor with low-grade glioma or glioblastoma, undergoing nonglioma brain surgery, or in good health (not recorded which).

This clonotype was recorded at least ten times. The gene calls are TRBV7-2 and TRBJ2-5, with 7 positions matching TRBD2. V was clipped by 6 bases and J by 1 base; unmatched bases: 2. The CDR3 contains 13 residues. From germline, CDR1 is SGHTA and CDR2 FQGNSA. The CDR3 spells CASRAGPQETQYF. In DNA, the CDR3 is TGTGCCAGCAGAGCGGGGCCCCAAGAGACCCAGTACTTC.

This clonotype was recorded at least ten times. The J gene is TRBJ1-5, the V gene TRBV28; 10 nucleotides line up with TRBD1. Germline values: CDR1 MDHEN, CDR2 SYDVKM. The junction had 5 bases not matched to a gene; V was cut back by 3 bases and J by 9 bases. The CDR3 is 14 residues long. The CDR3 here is CASSLGQGTRPQHF. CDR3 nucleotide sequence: TGTGCCAGCAGTTTGGGACAGGGGACCAGGCCCCAGCATTTT.

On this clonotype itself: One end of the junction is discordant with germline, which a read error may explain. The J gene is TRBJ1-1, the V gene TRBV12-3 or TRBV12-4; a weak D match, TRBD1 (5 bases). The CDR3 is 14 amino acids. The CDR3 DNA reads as TGTGCCAGCAGTTTAGTGGGGGTTCGAACTGAAGCTTCCTTT. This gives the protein CASSLVGVRTEASF.

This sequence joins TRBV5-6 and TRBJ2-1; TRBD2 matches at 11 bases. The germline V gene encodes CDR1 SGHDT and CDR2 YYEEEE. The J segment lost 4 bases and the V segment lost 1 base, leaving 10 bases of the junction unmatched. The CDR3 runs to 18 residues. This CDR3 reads CASSLSLAGGRGYNEQFF. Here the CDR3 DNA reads TGTGCCAGCAGCTTGTCCCTAGCGGGGGGCCGGGGATACAATGAGCAGTTCTTC.

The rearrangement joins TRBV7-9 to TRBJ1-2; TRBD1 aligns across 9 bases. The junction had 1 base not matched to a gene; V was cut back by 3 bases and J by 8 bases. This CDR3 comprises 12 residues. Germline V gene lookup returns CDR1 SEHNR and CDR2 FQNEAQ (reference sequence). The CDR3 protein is CASSFTGGGYTF. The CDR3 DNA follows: TGTGCCAGCAGCTTCACAGGGGGCGGCTACACCTTC.

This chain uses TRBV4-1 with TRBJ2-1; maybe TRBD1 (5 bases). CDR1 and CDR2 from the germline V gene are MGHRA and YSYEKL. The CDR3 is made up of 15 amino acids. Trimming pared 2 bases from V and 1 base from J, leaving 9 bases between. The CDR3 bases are TGCGCCAGCAGCCAAACTCCAGGGTCCTACAATGAGCAGTTCTTC. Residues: CASSQTPGSYNEQFF.

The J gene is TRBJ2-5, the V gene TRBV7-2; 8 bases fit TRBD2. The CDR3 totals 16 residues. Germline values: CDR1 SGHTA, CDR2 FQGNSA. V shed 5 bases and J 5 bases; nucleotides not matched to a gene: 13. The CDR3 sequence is CASSPSGRVAVETQYF. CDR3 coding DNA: TGTGCCAGCAGCCCCTCCGGGAGGGTGGCGGTGGAGACCCAGTACTTC.

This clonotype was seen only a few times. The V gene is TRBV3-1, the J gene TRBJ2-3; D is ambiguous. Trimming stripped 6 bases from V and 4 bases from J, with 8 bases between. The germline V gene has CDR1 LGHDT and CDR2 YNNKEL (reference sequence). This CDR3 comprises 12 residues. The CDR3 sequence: CASSWGPDTQYF. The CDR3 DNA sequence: TGTGCCAGCAGTTGGGGTCCAGATACGCAGTATTTT.

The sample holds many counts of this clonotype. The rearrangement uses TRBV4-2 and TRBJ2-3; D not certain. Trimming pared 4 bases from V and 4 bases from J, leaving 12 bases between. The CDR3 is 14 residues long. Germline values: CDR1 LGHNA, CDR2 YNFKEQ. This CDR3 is CASSPRASADTQYF. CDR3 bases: TGTGCCAGCAGCCCAAGGGCCAGTGCAGATACGCAGTATTTT.

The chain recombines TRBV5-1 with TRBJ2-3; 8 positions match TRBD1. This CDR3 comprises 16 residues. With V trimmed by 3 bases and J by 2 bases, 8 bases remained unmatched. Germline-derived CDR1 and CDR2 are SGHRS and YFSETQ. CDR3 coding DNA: TGCGCCAGCAGCTCGCAGACAGGGGCCATCACAGATACGCAGTATTTT. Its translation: CASSSQTGAITDTQYF.

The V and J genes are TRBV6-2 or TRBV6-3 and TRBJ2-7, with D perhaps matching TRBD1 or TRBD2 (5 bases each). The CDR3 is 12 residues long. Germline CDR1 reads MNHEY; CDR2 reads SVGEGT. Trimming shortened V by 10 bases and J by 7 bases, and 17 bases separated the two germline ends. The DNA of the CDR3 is TGTGCCACTGGGGGAACCTACAATGAGCAGTACGTC. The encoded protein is CATGGTYNEQYV.

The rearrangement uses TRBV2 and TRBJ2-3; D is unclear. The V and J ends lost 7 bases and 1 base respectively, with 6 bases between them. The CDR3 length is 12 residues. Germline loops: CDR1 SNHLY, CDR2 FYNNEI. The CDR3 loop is CASNRGTDTQYF. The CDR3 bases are TGTGCCAGCAACCGGGGCACAGATACGCAGTATTTT.

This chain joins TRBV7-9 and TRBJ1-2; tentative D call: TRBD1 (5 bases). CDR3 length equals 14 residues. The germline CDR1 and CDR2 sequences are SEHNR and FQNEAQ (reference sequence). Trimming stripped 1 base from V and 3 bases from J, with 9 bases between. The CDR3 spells CASSLVPGDYGYTF. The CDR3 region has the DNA TGTGCCAGCAGCTTAGTGCCGGGGGACTATGGCTACACCTTC.

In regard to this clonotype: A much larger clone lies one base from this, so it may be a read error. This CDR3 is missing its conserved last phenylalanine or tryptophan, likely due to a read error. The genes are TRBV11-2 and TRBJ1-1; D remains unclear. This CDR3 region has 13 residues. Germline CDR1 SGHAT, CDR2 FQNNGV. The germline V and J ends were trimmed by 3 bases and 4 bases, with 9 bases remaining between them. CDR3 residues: CASSFTEGTEAFL. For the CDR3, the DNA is TGTGCCAGCAGCTTCACCGAGGGCACTGAAGCTTTCCTT.

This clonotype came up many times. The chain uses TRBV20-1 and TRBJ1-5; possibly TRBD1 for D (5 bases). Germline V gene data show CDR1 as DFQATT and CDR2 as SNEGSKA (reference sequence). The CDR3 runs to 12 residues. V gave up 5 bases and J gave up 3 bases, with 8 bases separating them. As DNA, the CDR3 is TGCAGTGCTCGACAGCACAATCAGCCCCAGCATTTT. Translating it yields CSARQHNQPQHF.

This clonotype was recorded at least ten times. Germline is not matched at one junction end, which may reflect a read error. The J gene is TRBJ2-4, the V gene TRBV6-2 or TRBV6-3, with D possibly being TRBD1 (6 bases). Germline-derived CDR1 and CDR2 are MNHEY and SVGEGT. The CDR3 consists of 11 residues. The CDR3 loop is CASSYAGVEFF. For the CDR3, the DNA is TGTGCCAGCAGTTACGCAGGGGTGGAGTTCTTC.

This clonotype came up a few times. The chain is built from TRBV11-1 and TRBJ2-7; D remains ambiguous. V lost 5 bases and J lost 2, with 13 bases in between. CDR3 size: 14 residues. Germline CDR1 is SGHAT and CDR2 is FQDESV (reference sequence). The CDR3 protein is CASSPWMSTYEQYV. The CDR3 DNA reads TGTGCCAGCAGCCCGTGGATGTCCACCTACGAGCAGTACGTC.

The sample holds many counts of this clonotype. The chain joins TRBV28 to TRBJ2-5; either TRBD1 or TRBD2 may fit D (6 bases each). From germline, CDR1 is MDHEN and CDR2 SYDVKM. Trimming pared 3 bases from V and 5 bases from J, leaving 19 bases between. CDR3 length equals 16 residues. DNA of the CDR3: TGTGCCAGCAGTTTCGGGGGCAGGACGTCCGGTGAGACCCAGTACTTC. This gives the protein CASSFGGRTSGETQYF. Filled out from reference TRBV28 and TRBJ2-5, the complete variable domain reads DVKVTQSSRYLVKRTGEKVFLECVQDMDHENMFWYRQDPGLGLRLIYFSYDVKMKEKGDIPEGYSVSREKKERFSLILESASTNQTSMYLCASSFGGRTSGETQYFGPGTRLLVL.

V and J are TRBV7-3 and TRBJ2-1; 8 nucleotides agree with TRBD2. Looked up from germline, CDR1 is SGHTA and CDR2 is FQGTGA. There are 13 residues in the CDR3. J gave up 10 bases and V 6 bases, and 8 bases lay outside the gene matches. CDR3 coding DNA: TGTGCCAGCAGACCATCGGGGGGGCACGAGCAGTTCTTC. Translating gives CASRPSGGHEQFF.

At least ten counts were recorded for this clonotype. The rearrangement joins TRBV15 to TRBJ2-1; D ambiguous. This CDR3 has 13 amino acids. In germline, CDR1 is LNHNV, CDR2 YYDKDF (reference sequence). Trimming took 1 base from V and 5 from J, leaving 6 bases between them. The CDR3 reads CATSRVWDNEQFF. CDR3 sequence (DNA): TGTGCCACCAGCAGAGTATGGGACAATGAGCAGTTCTTC.